This TCR beta chain was recovered during a study of early T cells in non-severe SARS-CoV-2 infection. TCRdb redid the calling of the 5' RACE reads with MiXCR, one entry per CDR3 protein. The data contain about 100,000 distinct CDR3 sequences, 9% to 13% of them singletons. The sequence came from an adult who was a healthcare worker with PCR-confirmed SARS-CoV-2 infection or an uninfected control (not recorded which). Sequenced material: whole blood.

CDR3 sequence: CASSPGTSGGVDEQFF. The DNA of the CDR3 is TGTGCCAGCAGTCCCGGGACTAGCGGGGGGGTGGATGAGCAGTTCTTC. The chain is built from TRBV12-3 or TRBV12-4 and TRBJ2-1; 16 bases map to TRBD2. This CDR3 is 16 amino acids long. The ends lost 5 bases at V and 8 bases at J; junction bases unmatched: 6.